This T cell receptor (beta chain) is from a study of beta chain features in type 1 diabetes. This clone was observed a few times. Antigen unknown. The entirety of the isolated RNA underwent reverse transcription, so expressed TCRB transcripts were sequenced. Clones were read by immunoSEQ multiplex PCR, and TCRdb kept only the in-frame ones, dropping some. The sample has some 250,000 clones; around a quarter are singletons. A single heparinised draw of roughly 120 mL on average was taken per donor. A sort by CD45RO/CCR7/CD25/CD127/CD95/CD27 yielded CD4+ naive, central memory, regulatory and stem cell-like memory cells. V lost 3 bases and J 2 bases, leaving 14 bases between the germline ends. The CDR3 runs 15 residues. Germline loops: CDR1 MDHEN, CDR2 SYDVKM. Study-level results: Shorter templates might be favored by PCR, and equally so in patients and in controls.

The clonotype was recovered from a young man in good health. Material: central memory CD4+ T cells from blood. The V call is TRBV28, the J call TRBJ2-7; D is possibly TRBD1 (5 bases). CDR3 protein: CASSFRAGLTYEQYF. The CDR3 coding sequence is TGTGCCAGCAGTTTTCGGGCAGGGCTAACCTACGAGCAGTACTTC.